The clone carrying this T cell receptor (beta chain) was recorded a few times. The data were obtained in a study of human T cells and chemical hapten exposure. As handled by the study authors: Ranging from about 23,224 to 750,000, TCR counts per sample had a median value of 95,638. TCRdb re-called the 5' RACE reads with MiXCR, one entry per CDR3 protein. TCRdb's processing, not the study's, gives the V and J calls here. The sample contains 80,000 or so distinct CDR3 sequences, less than 20% of which appear only once. Total RNA was isolated from whole blood that had not been fractionated. CDR1 is LGHNA and CDR2 is YSLEER in the germline V gene. This CDR3 is built from 14 residues. V lost 4 bases and J 7 bases, leaving 16 bases between the germline ends.

V is TRBV4-3 and J is TRBJ1-2; D is perhaps TRBD1 (5 bases). The sequence derives from a female donor in good health. Here the CDR3 reads CASSLTRDRGGYTF. The CDR3 region has the DNA TGCGCCAGCAGCCTCACCCGGGACCGGGGTGGCTACACCTTC.